Below, 31 T cell receptor beta chains from the same sample are listed, as sequenced in a study of response to subunit inactivated influenza vaccine. A single record per CDR3 protein comes from TCRdb applying MiXCR to the RT-PCR reads. Among 500,000 or so distinct CDR3 sequences listed, 9.5% to 12% were seen once. The sequencing used PBMCs from blood, collected about 6 weeks after vaccination. The receptors stem from a man aged 45-60 years who received an inactivated influenza vaccine.

This clonotype was found many times. The V gene is TRBV6-5, the J gene TRBJ2-1, with 14 bases lining up with TRBD2. Per germline, CDR1 MNHEY and CDR2 SVGAGI. J was trimmed by 9 bases and V by 2 bases; bases with no gene match: 3. This CDR3 is 15 amino acids long. In DNA, the CDR3 is TGTGCCAGCAGTTACCGCGGACTAGCGGGAGGTGAGCAGTTCTTC. Translating it yields CASSYRGLAGGEQFF.

This clonotype was seen only a few times. The chain couples TRBV7-9 to TRBJ1-2; possible D gene TRBD1, 6 bases. CDR3 size: 14 residues. CDR1 is SEHNR, CDR2 FQNEAQ, per germline (reference sequence). The V gene lost 1 base and the J gene lost 6 bases, with 12 bases spanning the gap. CDR3 in DNA: TGTGCCAGCAGCTTAGTAGGGACAACGGATGGCTACACCTTC. Translating it yields CASSLVGTTDGYTF.

The chain joins TRBV20-1 to TRBJ1-1; 10 bases match TRBD1. Germline V gives CDR1 DFQATT, CDR2 SNEGSKA (reference sequence). The V and J ends lost 4 bases and 4 bases, in that order; junction bases with no gene match: 6. This CDR3 spans 14 amino acids. Here the CDR3 DNA reads TGCAGTGCTAATGGGGACAGGGGCCCCACTGAAGCTTTCTTT. Translated, it gives CSANGDRGPTEAFF.

The genes are TRBV5-1 and TRBJ2-2; 9 nucleotides line up with TRBD1. Germline values: CDR1 SGHRS, CDR2 YFSETQ. With 5 bases clipped from V and 5 bases from J, the junction kept 4 bases outside the gene matches. This CDR3 is 14 amino acids long. CDR3 in DNA: TGCGCCAGCAGTTCCGGACAGGGGACCGGGGAGCTGTTTTTT. Translation gives CASSSGQGTGELFF.

The sample holds many counts of this clonotype. V and J are TRBV6-1 and TRBJ1-5; D is ambiguous. The CDR3 is 13 amino acids. The germline V and J ends were trimmed by 5 bases and 3 bases, with 8 bases remaining between them. CDR1 is MNHNS and CDR2 is SASEGT in the germline V gene. Written as DNA, the CDR3 is TGTGCCAGCAGTCTGGAGGCCAATCAGCCCCAGCATTTT. This codes for CASSLEANQPQHF.

This clonotype was seen at least ten times. The rearrangement links TRBV5-1 to TRBJ1-1; 7 bases are a match to TRBD1. The germline V gene encodes CDR1 SGHRS and CDR2 YFSETQ. The CDR3 covers 13 residues. V was clipped by 4 bases and J by 8 bases; unmatched bases: 8. CDR3 protein: CASSPRTGREAFF. As DNA, the CDR3 is TGCGCCAGCAGCCCGCGGACAGGACGCGAAGCTTTCTTT.

This clonotype was seen a handful of times. The genes are TRBV12-3 or TRBV12-4 and TRBJ2-7, with unresolved D. Trimming pared 3 bases from V and 3 bases from J, leaving 6 bases between. The CDR3 runs 12 residues. CDR3 region: CASSLRFYEQYF. The CDR3 DNA follows: TGTGCCAGCAGTTTGCGGTTCTACGAGCAGTACTTC.

In this sample, this clonotype turned up a few times. The chain has TRBV28 and TRBJ2-1; TRBD1 matches at 8 bases. Trimming cost V 7 bases and J 6 bases; bases outside gene matches: 8. CDR1 and CDR2 from the germline V gene are MDHEN and SYDVKM. The CDR3 runs to 14 residues. Here the CDR3 DNA reads TGTGCCAGCAACCCGACAGGGGCAGTCAATGAGCAGTTCTTC. This encodes CASNPTGAVNEQFF.

This clonotype was seen many times. An end of the junction differs from the germline gene, which may be a read error. The chain uses TRBV27 and TRBJ2-6; no firm D call. Germline lookup yields CDR1 MNHEY and CDR2 SMNVEV (reference sequence). CDR3 length equals 14 residues. CDR3 region: CASSSDSGANVLTF. The CDR3 bases are TGCGCCAGCAGCTCGGACTCTGGGGCCAACGTCCTGACTTTC.

The chain couples TRBV12-3 or TRBV12-4 to TRBJ2-1; D might be TRBD2 (6 bases). The CDR3 totals 13 residues. With 5 bases removed from V and 9 bases from J, the gap between germline ends came to 14 bases. CDR3 region: CASSPSGGAEQFF. The DNA for the CDR3 is TGTGCCAGCAGTCCATCAGGAGGGGCTGAGCAGTTCTTC.

This clonotype was seen many times. Here the CDR3 reads CSVGEQTVSSGANVLTF. DNA for the CDR3: TGCAGCGTTGGGGAGCAGACTGTTAGCTCTGGGGCCAACGTCCTGACTTTC. The chain joins TRBV29-1 to TRBJ2-6; TRBD2 is a possible D gene (5 bases). Germline lookup yields CDR1 SQVTM and CDR2 ANQGSEA. This CDR3 comprises 17 residues. Between the trimmed V and J ends, which lost 4 bases and 0 bases, there was a span of 16 bases.

This clonotype was counted a few times. The chain is built from TRBV20-1 and TRBJ2-6, with TRBD1 matching 9 bases. V shed 2 bases and J 6 bases; nucleotides not matched to a gene: 11. This CDR3 contains 17 residues. CDR1 and CDR2 (germline): DFQATT, SNEGSKA (reference sequence). The CDR3 protein is CSARSMTGGNLANVLTF. The CDR3 DNA reads as TGCAGTGCTAGAAGCATGACAGGGGGAAATTTGGCCAACGTCCTGACTTTC.

DNA for the CDR3: TGCGCCAGCAGCCAGACGGGCGCTAGGACTAGCGGGAGGGAGCAGTTCTTC. The encoded protein is CASSQTGARTSGREQFF. The chain has TRBV4-3 and TRBJ2-1, with 14 bases matching TRBD2. Germline loops: CDR1 LGHNA, CDR2 YSLEER. CDR3 size: 17 residues. V shed 3 bases and J 10 bases; nucleotides not matched to a gene: 11.

The gene calls are TRBV5-1 and TRBJ2-1; TRBD1 might be the D (5 bases). CDR1 and CDR2 (germline): SGHRS, YFSETQ. The CDR3 extends over 16 amino acids. V was trimmed by 0 bases and J by 4 bases, leaving 14 bases between them. CDR3 nucleotides: TGCGCCAGCAGCTTGGCCCCCCAGGGCGATTACAATGAGCAGTTCTTC. Translating gives CASSLAPQGDYNEQFF.

About this clonotype: A junction end diverges from the germline sequence, so it may reflect a read error. V is TRBV18 and J is TRBJ2-1, with 11 nucleotides matching TRBD1. The CDR3 extends over 13 amino acids. Germline CDR1 is KGHSH and CDR2 is LQKENI. The CDR3 nucleotides are TGTGCCAGCTCCCTAGACCGAGCGGGACAGGGGGACTTC. Amino acids: CASSLDRAGQGDF.

V gene TRBV20-1 combines with J gene TRBJ2-7; 12 nucleotides align to TRBD2. CDR3 length: 15 amino acids. The germline gives CDR1 DFQATT, CDR2 SNEGSKA (reference sequence). Unmatched junction bases numbered 4, after V lost 1 base and J lost 3 bases. The CDR3 DNA is TGCAGTGCTAGAGGGACTAGCGGGGCCAACTACGAGCAGTACTTC. Translating it yields CSARGTSGANYEQYF.

The V and J genes are TRBV20-1 and TRBJ2-3, with D possibly TRBD2 on 6 matching bases. V lost 0 bases and J 6 bases, leaving 19 bases between the germline ends. Germline CDR1 is DFQATT and CDR2 is SNEGSKA (reference sequence). The CDR3 is 16 amino acids. CDR3 amino acids: CSARDLWSGDEDTQYF. The CDR3 DNA follows: TGCAGTGCTAGAGATTTATGGTCGGGGGATGAGGATACGCAGTATTTT.

This clonotype was detected once. The chain couples TRBV27 to TRBJ2-3; 7 bases are a match to TRBD2. This CDR3 is built from 13 residues. From germline, CDR1 is MNHEY and CDR2 SMNVEV (reference sequence). The V gene end was trimmed by 7 bases and the J gene end by 6 bases; junction bases not matched to a gene: 7. The CDR3 here is CASNWAGADTQYF. DNA of the CDR3: TGTGCCAGCAACTGGGCGGGAGCCGATACGCAGTATTTT.

This clonotype was observed at least ten times. The chain couples TRBV7-8 to TRBJ2-1; 8 bases match TRBD2. CDR1 and CDR2 from the germline V gene are SGHVS and FQNEAQ. The CDR3 covers 15 residues. The V segment lost 6 bases and the J segment 6 bases; nucleotides outside the gene matches: 10. CDR3 loop: CASRVSGAQLNEQFF. CDR3 nucleotide sequence: TGTGCCAGCAGAGTTAGCGGGGCCCAGCTCAATGAGCAGTTCTTC.

This clonotype was picked up a small number of times. This sequence joins TRBV7-8 and TRBJ1-1; D might be TRBD1 (6 bases). Looked up from germline, CDR1 is SGHVS and CDR2 is FQNEAQ. Trimming pared 4 bases from V and 8 bases from J, leaving 14 bases between. The CDR3 is made up of 13 amino acids. Here the CDR3 reads CASSSGMTGEAFF. CDR3 bases: TGTGCCAGCAGCTCTGGGATGACAGGCGAAGCTTTCTTT.

This clonotype has ten or more counts. This CDR3 reads CASSSPHYSNQPQHF. Here the CDR3 DNA reads TGTGCCAGCAGTTCCCCACATTATAGCAATCAGCCCCAGCATTTT. The rearrangement uses TRBV6-2 or TRBV6-3 and TRBJ1-5, with D unclear. CDR3 length equals 15 residues. Germline loops: CDR1 MNHEY, CDR2 SVGEGT. Deletions cut 4 bases from V and 0 bases from J, with 10 bases between.

This clonotype was picked up a small number of times. The chain recombines TRBV12-3 or TRBV12-4 with TRBJ2-3; D not resolved. The CDR3 extends over 10 amino acids. V was trimmed by 3 bases and J by 7 bases, leaving 2 bases between them. CDR3 amino acids: CASSFNTQYF. As DNA, the CDR3 is TGTGCCAGCAGTTTTAATACGCAGTATTTT.

The chain joins TRBV28 to TRBJ2-7; no clear D. V was shortened by 2 bases and J by 6 bases, with 11 bases between the two germline ends. Germline values: CDR1 MDHEN, CDR2 SYDVKM. The CDR3 totals 13 residues. For the CDR3, the DNA is TGTGCCAGCAGTTTAAGCTTTCCGGCCGAGCAGTACTTC. This gives the protein CASSLSFPAEQYF. Together with reference TRBV28 and TRBJ2-7, the CDR3 gives the full variable domain: DVKVTQSSRYLVKRTGEKVFLECVQDMDHENMFWYRQDPGLGLRLIYFSYDVKMKEKGDIPEGYSVSREKKERFSLILESASTNQTSMYLCASSLSFPAEQYFGPGTRLTVT.

This clonotype was counted only a few times. The chain uses TRBV20-1 and TRBJ2-1, with D possibly matching TRBD2 (5 bases). The CDR3 extends over 17 amino acids. Trimming shortened V by 0 bases and J by 0 bases, and 15 bases separated the two germline ends. The V gene's germline CDR1 is DFQATT and CDR2 SNEGSKA (reference sequence). CDR3 nucleotides: TGCAGTGCTAGAGATTTCGAGGTAGCGAGCTCCTACAATGAGCAGTTCTTC. Protein sequence: CSARDFEVASSYNEQFF.

A few counts support this clonotype. The CDR3 protein is CASSSGGLGANEQFF. CDR3 in DNA: TGTGCCAGCAGTAGCGGGGGACTAGGAGCCAATGAGCAGTTCTTC. The gene calls are TRBV27 and TRBJ2-1, with 8 bases matching TRBD2. CDR1 MNHEY and CDR2 SMNVEV come from the germline V gene (reference sequence). The J segment lost 6 bases and the V segment lost 5 bases, leaving 9 bases of the junction unmatched. The CDR3 is 15 amino acids.

The genes are TRBV5-1 and TRBJ1-2; possibly TRBD1 for D (5 bases). The CDR3 has 15 residues. The V gene's germline CDR1 is SGHRS and CDR2 YFSETQ. Trimming stripped 0 bases from V and 4 bases from J, with 13 bases between. This CDR3 reads CASSLVAREGYGYTF. CDR3 bases: TGCGCCAGCAGCTTGGTAGCCAGGGAGGGCTATGGCTACACCTTC. The complete variable domain, with remaining parts taken from reference TRBV5-1 and TRBJ1-2, reads KAGVTQTPRYLIKTRGQQVTLSCSPISGHRSVSWYQQTPGQGLQFLFEYFSETQRNKGNFPGRFSGRQFSNSRSEMNVSTLELGDSALYLCASSLVAREGYGYTFGSGTRLTVV.

In this sample, this clonotype turned up a few times. V gene TRBV12-3 or TRBV12-4 combines with J gene TRBJ2-1; D is unclear. Trimming cost V 4 bases and J 5 bases, with 12 bases left between them. The CDR3 loop spans 14 amino acids. The CDR3 DNA follows: TGTGCCAGCAGTTCTTTGAGTCCCAACAATGAGCAGTTCTTC. Its translation: CASSSLSPNNEQFF.

The sample holds a few counts of this clonotype. The V gene is TRBV3-1, the J gene TRBJ2-6; the D is unclear. CDR3 length: 16 residues. V lost 0 bases and J 2 bases, leaving 8 bases between the germline ends. Germline V gene lookup returns CDR1 LGHDT and CDR2 YNNKEL (reference sequence). CDR3 in amino acids: CASSQDGWAGANVLTF. CDR3 DNA: TGTGCCAGCAGCCAAGATGGGTGGGCTGGGGCCAACGTCCTGACTTTC.

This chain joins TRBV12-3 or TRBV12-4 and TRBJ2-7, with a weak D call TRBD1 (5 bases). The CDR3 extends over 14 amino acids. The germline V and J ends were trimmed by 6 bases and 3 bases, with 15 bases remaining between them. The CDR3 loop reads CASRQQDGVYEQYF. CDR3 sequence (DNA): TGTGCCAGCAGGCAACAGGACGGAGTCTACGAGCAGTACTTC.

This clonotype was detected a few times. The chain recombines TRBV10-3 with TRBJ2-3; 9 nucleotides align to TRBD2. CDR1 and CDR2 (germline): ENHRY, SYGVKD. This CDR3 spans 14 amino acids. Unmatched junction bases numbered 8, after V lost 10 bases and J lost 3 bases. CDR3 sequence reads: CATRSSGRTDTQYF. CDR3 nucleotide sequence: TGTGCCACCAGGAGTAGCGGGAGAACAGATACGCAGTATTTT.

There are a few counts of this clonotype. This sequence joins TRBV20-1 and TRBJ2-1; 8 bases are a match to TRBD2. V lost 3 bases, J lost 8 bases, and 6 bases stayed unmatched. The CDR3 has 13 amino acids. Germline CDR1 reads DFQATT; CDR2 reads SNEGSKA (reference sequence). CDR3 sequence reads: CSASSGSTDEQFF. CDR3 DNA: TGCAGTGCTAGCAGCGGGAGTACCGATGAGCAGTTCTTC.